A single sample gave rise to the 27 T cell receptor beta chains below, sequenced in a study of T cell repertoires in cytomegalovirus infection. Antigens for these TCRs are unknown. TCRdb passed the reads through MiXCR, listing each CDR3 protein once. The table lists under 150,000 distinct CDR3 sequences, 20% to 30% of them singletons. What was sequenced was PBMCs, sequenced either directly or after in vitro stimulation (not recorded which). The source of these receptors is a human donor in good health (CMV status not recorded). Some clones in this sample may be carry-over from other donors' samples.

The chain is built from TRBV11-2 and TRBJ1-4; D perhaps matches TRBD1 (5 bases). The CDR3 consists of 16 residues. V lost 5 bases, J lost 5 bases, and 18 bases lay in between. Germline V gene lookup returns CDR1 SGHAT and CDR2 FQNNGV. This chain's CDR3 is CASSELTGLYNEKLFF. The CDR3 DNA is TGTGCCAGCAGCGAACTAACAGGTTTATACAATGAAAAACTGTTTTTT.

The chain has TRBV4-1 and TRBJ2-1; either TRBD1 or TRBD2 may supply D (5 bases each). The V gene's germline CDR1 is MGHRA and CDR2 YSYEKL. The CDR3 extends over 17 amino acids. Trimming cost V 3 bases and J 2 bases, with 17 bases left between them. The CDR3: CASSHLRGTQTYNEQFF. CDR3 DNA sequence: TGCGCCAGCAGCCACCTTCGGGGCACACAAACCTACAATGAGCAGTTCTTC.

This clonotype has only one observation. The chain links TRBV20-1 to TRBJ2-7, with 8 bases identical to TRBD1. Germline V gene lookup returns CDR1 DFQATT and CDR2 SNEGSKA (reference sequence). V lost 6 bases and J lost 3; bases outside the gene matches: 7. The CDR3 extends over 13 amino acids. This CDR3 is CSAGQGSDYEQYF. DNA of the CDR3: TGCAGTGCAGGACAGGGATCCGACTACGAGCAGTACTTC.

This clonotype was counted at least ten times. The V gene is TRBV7-2, the J gene TRBJ1-5; unclear D gene. The CDR3 covers 14 residues. Trimming left V 1 base short and J 7 bases short, with 11 bases between. The germline V gene encodes CDR1 SGHTA and CDR2 FQGNSA. The chain's CDR3 is CASSLGQARQPQHF. The DNA for the CDR3 is TGTGCCAGCAGCTTAGGCCAGGCTCGCCAGCCCCAGCATTTT.

This clonotype was counted between two and nine times. This chain connects TRBV20-1 to TRBJ1-6, with 9 nucleotides matching TRBD1. The germline V gene encodes CDR1 DFQATT and CDR2 SNEGSKA (reference sequence). CDR3 length: 14 amino acids. With V trimmed by 3 bases and J by 8 bases, 5 bases remained unmatched. The CDR3 protein is CSARDRGAYSPLHF. CDR3 nucleotides: TGCAGTGCTAGGGACAGGGGCGCTTATTCACCCCTCCACTTT.

This clonotype was seen more than once but under ten times. This chain connects TRBV25-1 to TRBJ2-3, with 12 nucleotides matching TRBD2. Germline loops: CDR1 MGHDK, CDR2 SYGVNS. Losses at the gene ends were 5 bases for V and 0 bases for J; bases not matched to a gene: 9. The CDR3 covers 18 residues. Here the CDR3 DNA reads TGTGCCAGCAGTCAACCGGGACTAGCGGGCAGGAGCACAGATACGCAGTATTTT. Translation: CASSQPGLAGRSTDTQYF.

This chain links TRBV5-5 with TRBJ1-1; 9 bases fit TRBD1. The CDR3 spans 15 residues. The ends lost 4 bases at V and 2 bases at J; junction bases unmatched: 6. Germline V gene lookup returns CDR1 SGHKS and CDR2 YYEKEE (reference sequence). CDR3 nucleotide sequence: TGTGCCAGCAGCGGCCGGACAGGGGCCAACACTGAAGCTTTCTTT. Translation gives CASSGRTGANTEAFF.

This clonotype was detected only a few times. This chain joins TRBV6-5 and TRBJ1-1; D uncertain. Trimming stripped 0 bases from V and 1 base from J, with 9 bases between. CDR1 MNHEY and CDR2 SVGAGI come from the germline V gene. CDR3 length: 15 residues. The CDR3 spells CASSYSSTRNTEAFF. In nucleotides, the CDR3 is TGTGCCAGCAGTTACTCGTCGACCCGGAACACTGAAGCTTTCTTT.

This clonotype was counted once. The chain is built from TRBV6-5 and TRBJ2-1; 14 bases line up with TRBD2. V was clipped by 6 bases and J by 8 bases; unmatched bases: 6. The germline CDR1 and CDR2 sequences are MNHEY and SVGAGI. The CDR3 contains 15 residues. The chain's CDR3 is CASSRLAGGQDEQFF. In DNA, the CDR3 is TGTGCCAGCAGCCGACTAGCGGGAGGGCAGGATGAGCAGTTCTTC.

The gene calls are TRBV6-2 or TRBV6-3 and TRBJ2-7; 13 nucleotides agree with TRBD2. The CDR3 sequence is 20 residues long. Per the germline V gene, CDR1 is MNHEY and CDR2 is SVGEGT. The CDR3 sequence: CASSHSRSTSGRWMTYEQYV. CDR3 in DNA: TGTGCCAGCAGTCACTCGCGGTCGACTAGCGGGAGGTGGATGACCTACGAGCAGTACGTC.

The rearrangement uses TRBV2 and TRBJ1-4; TRBD1 is a possible D gene (5 bases). The CDR3 has 15 residues. Germline V gene lookup returns CDR1 SNHLY and CDR2 FYNNEI. The germline V and J ends were trimmed by 8 bases and 5 bases, with 18 bases remaining between them. The CDR3 loop is CASRLDFGGNEKLFF. The CDR3 coding sequence is TGTGCCAGCCGACTCGACTTTGGGGGAAATGAAAAACTGTTTTTT. Supplemented by reference TRBV2 and TRBJ1-4, the full variable domain reads EPEVTQTPSHQVTQMGQEVILRCVPISNHLYFYWYRQILGQKVEFLVSFYNNEISEKSEIFDDQFSVERPDGSNFTLKIRSTKLEDSAMYFCASRLDFGGNEKLFFGSGTQLSVL.

The chain has TRBV6-6 and TRBJ2-2; 7 bases match TRBD1. The CDR3 is made up of 13 amino acids. CDR1 and CDR2 (germline): MNHNY, SVGAGI (reference sequence). Trimming cost V 10 bases and J 4 bases; bases outside gene matches: 6. The CDR3 nucleotides read TGTGCCACGAACAGGGGTGGCACCGGGGAGCTGTTTTTT. Protein product: CATNRGGTGELFF.

The sample holds a few counts of this clonotype. This sequence joins TRBV29-1 and TRBJ2-7; D is perhaps TRBD2 (6 bases). Germline CDR1 and CDR2: SQVTM and ANQGSEA. V dropped 7 bases and J dropped 0 bases, with 10 bases sitting between them. This CDR3 region has 12 residues. CDR3 region: CSGLSGSYEQYF. Written as DNA, the CDR3 is TGCAGCGGTCTTAGCGGCTCCTACGAGCAGTACTTC.

The chain links TRBV7-8 to TRBJ2-1; 15 bases are shared with TRBD2. With V trimmed by 6 bases and J by 4 bases, 4 bases remained unmatched. The CDR3 sequence is 16 residues long. CDR1 is SGHVS, CDR2 FQNEAQ, per germline. This chain's CDR3 is CASRGLAGGLYNEQFF. The DNA for the CDR3 is TGTGCCAGCAGGGGACTAGCGGGAGGACTATACAATGAGCAGTTCTTC.

The chain uses TRBV4-3 and TRBJ2-2, with D uncertain. Germline CDR1 reads LGHNA; CDR2 reads YSLEER. CDR3 size: 15 residues. V was trimmed by 3 bases and J by 4 bases, leaving 12 bases between them. This CDR3 reads CASSQESGITGELFF. For the CDR3, the DNA is TGCGCCAGCAGCCAGGAATCAGGAATCACCGGGGAGCTGTTTTTT.

V usage is TRBV24-1 and J usage is TRBJ2-1; 15 nucleotides match TRBD2. Unmatched junction bases numbered 1, after V lost 5 bases and J lost 3 bases. The germline CDR1 and CDR2 sequences are KGHDR and SFDVKD. The CDR3 has 16 amino acids. CDR3 loop: CATSGGLAGGYNEQFF. As DNA, the CDR3 is TGTGCCACCAGTGGGGGACTAGCGGGAGGCTACAATGAGCAGTTCTTC.

In this sample, this clonotype turned up a few times. The V call is TRBV7-9, the J call TRBJ2-1; the match to TRBD2 covers 9 bases. The CDR3 extends over 15 amino acids. The V and J ends lost 5 bases and 6 bases, in that order; junction bases with no gene match: 8. From germline, CDR1 is SEHNR and CDR2 FQNEAQ (reference sequence). The CDR3 sequence is CASSQGSGSINEQFF. Here the CDR3 DNA reads TGTGCCAGCAGCCAAGGTAGCGGGAGTATCAATGAGCAGTTCTTC. The variable domain in full, completed from reference TRBV7-9 and TRBJ2-1, reads DTGVSQNPRHKITKRGQNVTFRCDPISEHNRLYWYRQTLGQGPEFLTYFQNEAQLEKSRLLSDRFSAERPKGSFSTLEIQRTEQGDSAMYLCASSQGSGSINEQFFGPGTRLTVL.

CDR3 sequence reads: CASSQGFGPSQPQHF. Here the CDR3 DNA reads TGTGCCAGCAGCCAAGGGTTTGGCCCCAGTCAGCCCCAGCATTTT. V usage is TRBV3-1 and J usage is TRBJ1-5; D is ambiguous. The length of the CDR3 is 15 residues. The V end lost 1 base, the J end lost 6 bases, and 13 bases lay between the germline ends. Germline V lookup: CDR1 LGHDT, CDR2 YNNKEL (reference sequence).

This clonotype was picked up a small number of times. The V gene is TRBV14, the J gene TRBJ1-2, with 8 bases matching TRBD1. Germline V gene sequence: CDR1 SGHDN, CDR2 FVKESK. The CDR3 is made up of 13 amino acids. After removal of 6 bases from V and 4 bases from J, the junction contained 4 bases not matched to a gene. The CDR3 DNA is TGTGCCAGCAGTCGGACAGGGCGCTATGGCTACACCTTC. Protein: CASSRTGRYGYTF.

This rearrangement joins TRBV19 to TRBJ1-5; TRBD1 aligns across 8 bases. V gave up 7 bases and J gave up 3 bases; unmatched junction bases: 11. Germline lookup yields CDR1 LNHDA and CDR2 SQIVND (reference sequence). The CDR3 has 16 residues. The CDR3 sequence: CASNPRTGRNNQPQHF. Written as DNA, the CDR3 is TGTGCCAGTAATCCTAGGACAGGGAGGAACAATCAGCCCCAGCATTTT.

The chain recombines TRBV4-1 with TRBJ2-3; no reliable D call. CDR1 is MGHRA, CDR2 YSYEKL, per germline. The germline V and J ends were trimmed by 2 bases and 6 bases, with 12 bases remaining between them. The CDR3 is 14 amino acids. CDR3 in DNA: TGCGCCAGCAGCCAAACGGTGGTTCTTGATACGCAGTATTTT. This encodes CASSQTVVLDTQYF.

This clonotype was seen a few times. This sequence joins TRBV4-1 and TRBJ2-3; 9 nucleotides align to TRBD1. Looked up from germline, CDR1 is MGHRA and CDR2 is YSYEKL. The V gene end was trimmed by 0 bases and the J gene end by 0 bases; junction bases not matched to a gene: 1. This CDR3 is 16 amino acids long. The DNA of the CDR3 is TGCGCCAGCAGCCAAGAAGACAGGGGGAGCACAGATACGCAGTATTTT. It codes for CASSQEDRGSTDTQYF.

The CDR3 spells CASSGTGQGAGEAFF. CDR3 nucleotide sequence: TGCGCCAGCAGTGGTACAGGACAGGGGGCAGGAGAAGCTTTCTTT. The gene calls are TRBV10-2 and TRBJ1-1; TRBD1 aligns across 11 bases. V was clipped by 4 bases and J by 8 bases; unmatched bases: 9. The CDR3 runs 15 residues. Per germline, CDR1 WSHSY and CDR2 SAAADI.

The CDR3 sequence: CASSIRAGGSTDTQYF. The CDR3 DNA reads TGTGCCAGCAGCATCCGGGCGGGGGGGTCCACAGATACGCAGTATTTT. The rearrangement links TRBV7-2 to TRBJ2-3; 9 nucleotides match TRBD2. J was trimmed by 2 bases and V by 5 bases; bases with no gene match: 8. CDR3 size: 16 residues. Germline V gene sequence: CDR1 SGHTA, CDR2 FQGNSA.

V usage is TRBV2 and J usage is TRBJ2-5; no firm D call. The V end was cut by 3 bases, the J end by 3 bases, with 5 bases between. The germline V gene encodes CDR1 SNHLY and CDR2 FYNNEI. This CDR3 region has 12 residues. The CDR3 nucleotides read TGTGCCAGCAGTGAGTCCGAAGAGACCCAGTACTTC. It specifies CASSESEETQYF.

This clonotype has just a few counts. CDR3 protein: CASSVGRTGDQETQYF. The CDR3 DNA reads as TGTGCCAGCAGCGTAGGAAGGACAGGGGACCAAGAGACCCAGTACTTC. The genes are TRBV9 and TRBJ2-5, with 9 positions matching TRBD1. CDR1 is SGDLS, CDR2 YYNGEE, per germline. The CDR3 runs 16 residues. J was trimmed by 0 bases and V by 0 bases; bases with no gene match: 3.

The gene calls are TRBV23-1 and TRBJ2-1, with 8 bases aligning to TRBD1. TRBV23-1 is sorted into the ORF group, with uncertain function. This CDR3 region has 15 residues. V shed 6 bases and J 0 bases; nucleotides not matched to a gene: 4. The CDR3 coding sequence is TGCGCCAGCAGATCAGGGGGCTTCTCCTACAATGAGCAGTTCTTC. As protein: CASRSGGFSYNEQFF.